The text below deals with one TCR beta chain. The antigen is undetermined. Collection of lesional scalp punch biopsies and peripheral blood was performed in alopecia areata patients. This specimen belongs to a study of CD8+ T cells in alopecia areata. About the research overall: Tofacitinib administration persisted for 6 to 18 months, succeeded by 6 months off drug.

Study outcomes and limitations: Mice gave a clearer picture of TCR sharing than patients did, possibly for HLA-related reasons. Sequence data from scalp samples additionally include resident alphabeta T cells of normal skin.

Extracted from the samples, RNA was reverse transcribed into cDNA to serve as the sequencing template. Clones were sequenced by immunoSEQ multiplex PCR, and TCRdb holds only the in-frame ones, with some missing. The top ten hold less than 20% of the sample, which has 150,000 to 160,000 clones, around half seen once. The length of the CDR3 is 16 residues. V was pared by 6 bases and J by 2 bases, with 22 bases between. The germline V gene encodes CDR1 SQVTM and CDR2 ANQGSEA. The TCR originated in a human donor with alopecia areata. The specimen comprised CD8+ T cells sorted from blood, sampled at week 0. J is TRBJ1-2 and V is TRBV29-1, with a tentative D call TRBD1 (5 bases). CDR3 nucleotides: TGCAGCGTCGGGGGAGAGGGAACAAGCACGAACTATGGCTACACCTTC. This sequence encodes CSVGGEGTSTNYGYTF. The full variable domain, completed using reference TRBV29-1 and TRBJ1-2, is SAVISQKPSRDICQRGTSLTIQCQVDSQVTMMFWYRQQPGQSLTLIATANQGSEATYESGFVIDKFPISRPNLTFSTLTVSNMSPEDSSIYLCSVGGEGTSTNYGYTFGSGTRLTVV.